This T cell receptor (beta chain) was retrieved from a study of blood T cells in healthy people across ages. General observations from the study: Unsorted PBMC input precluded a conclusive naive versus antigen-experienced comparison.

Next came a second PCR, run for about 7 to 12 cycles, which used a sample-barcoded 5' primer along with a J-beta primer mix. TCRdb itself ran the 5' RACE reads through MiXCR, one entry per CDR3 protein. The sample lists about 1.5 million distinct CDR3 sequences, approximately 42% occurring once. V gave up 6 bases and J gave up 2 bases; unmatched junction bases: 5. The germline CDR1 and CDR2 sequences are MNHNY and SVGAGI (reference sequence). This CDR3 spans 16 amino acids. This clonotype was counted only a few times. Its target is unknown. The rearrangement joins TRBV6-6 to TRBJ2-5; 14 bases line up with TRBD2. Sequenced: blood. The TCR comes from a woman aged 18-30 years in good health. CDR3 sequence: CASSTTSGGGQETQYF. As DNA, the CDR3 is TGTGCCAGCAGCACGACTAGCGGGGGGGGTCAAGAGACCCAGTACTTC.